One sample yielded the 5 T cell receptor beta chains listed below, sequenced in a study of PD-1 blockade in classical Hodgkin lymphoma. Autologous stem cell transplantation was followed by relapse in every patient, and brentuximab vedotin exposure varied. Profiling relied on immunoSEQ multiplex PCR, and the TCRdb table lists in-frame clones only, not all of them. Altogether more than 55,000 clones are present, 88% being singletons, with the ten largest covering 5% to 6%. The sample consisted of peripheral blood mononuclear cells (PBMCs), taken before the second cycle of nivolumab. Receptors originate from a human donor with classical Hodgkin lymphoma.

V is TRBV2 and J is TRBJ2-7; possible D gene TRBD2, 5 bases. Trimming took off 6 bases at V and 3 bases at J, with 15 bases between the two ends. The germline CDR1 and CDR2 sequences are SNHLY and FYNNEI. The CDR3 is 14 amino acids. This chain's CDR3 is CASREALSYYEQYF. CDR3 bases: TGTGCCAGCAGGGAGGCCTTATCCTACTACGAGCAGTACTTC.

The chain links TRBV5-1 to TRBJ2-2; 7 bases fit TRBD2. Per germline, CDR1 SGHRS and CDR2 YFSETQ. V lost 1 base and J lost 4; bases outside the gene matches: 4. This CDR3 spans 15 amino acids. The CDR3 is CASSLLGEGTGELFF. DNA of the CDR3: TGCGCCAGCAGCTTGTTGGGGGAGGGCACCGGGGAGCTGTTTTTT.

In this sample, this clone is medium-sized. V and J are TRBV5-1 and TRBJ1-2; D unresolved. The CDR3 loop spans 13 amino acids. Deletions cut 2 bases from V and 4 bases from J, with 9 bases between. Germline loops: CDR1 SGHRS, CDR2 YFSETQ. CDR3 DNA sequence: TGCGCCAGCAGCTTCGACGGCGGCTATGGCTACACCTTC. It specifies CASSFDGGYGYTF. The complete variable domain, with remaining parts taken from reference TRBV5-1 and TRBJ1-2, reads KAGVTQTPRYLIKTRGQQVTLSCSPISGHRSVSWYQQTPGQGLQFLFEYFSETQRNKGNFPGRFSGRQFSNSRSEMNVSTLELGDSALYLCASSFDGGYGYTFGSGTRLTVV.

This sequence joins TRBV4-2 and TRBJ2-5; 8 bases fit TRBD2. CDR3 size: 19 residues. Unmatched junction bases numbered 15, after V lost 0 bases and J lost 3 bases. CDR1 and CDR2 (germline): LGHNA, YNFKEQ. CDR3 coding DNA: TGTGCCAGCAGCCAAGATATCGGGAAACAGCGGGGGACCGAAGAGACCCAGTACTTC. Translating it yields CASSQDIGKQRGTEETQYF.

This rearrangement joins TRBV10-2 to TRBJ2-7; perhaps TRBD1 as D (6 bases). Germline CDR1 is WSHSY and CDR2 is SAAADI. The CDR3 has 16 residues. Trimming pared 0 bases from V and 6 bases from J, leaving 18 bases between. As DNA, the CDR3 is TGCGCCAGCAGTGAGTCGACAGGAACAATAGAACGCGAGCAGTACTTC. Translation gives CASSESTGTIEREQYF.